These 23 T cell receptor beta chains were all obtained from the same sample, sequenced in a study of radiation and T cells in renal cell carcinoma. The sample's time point: blood 2 weeks post-SBRT. Treatment reported: 15 Gy SBRT to primary tumor, nephrectomy 4 weeks later. Data came from immunoSEQ multiplex PCR; TCRdb stores just in-frame clones and leaves some out. The sample holds 100,000 to 150,000 clones, approximately 90% seen once. The input for sequencing was blood, taken from a patient whose treatment included radiotherapy and nephrectomy. These TCRs come from a woman in her seventies with renal cell carcinoma.

The V and J genes are TRBV12-5 and TRBJ2-2; D uncertain. The V gene lost 6 bases and the J gene lost 7 bases, with 15 bases spanning the gap. The germline gives CDR1 LGHNT, CDR2 FRNRAP. The CDR3 sequence is 14 residues long. The CDR3 DNA reads as TGTGCTAGTGGCCCCTCGGGCACGAGCGGGGAGCTGTTTTTT. This gives the protein CASGPSGTSGELFF.

This clone was counted once. The chain joins TRBV6-1 to TRBJ1-5; tentatively, D is TRBD1 (5 bases). Trimming removed 4 bases at V and 0 bases at J, with 13 bases between. This CDR3 contains 16 residues. Per the germline V gene, CDR1 is MNHNS and CDR2 is SASEGT. The CDR3 nucleotides are TGTGCCAGCAGTGCTCTTCTGACAGTTAGCAATCAGCCCCAGCATTTT. Translation gives CASSALLTVSNQPQHF.

The J gene is TRBJ2-7, the V gene TRBV28; D call uncertain. The CDR3 is 11 residues long. CDR1 is MDHEN, CDR2 SYDVKM, per germline. V dropped 8 bases and J dropped 2 bases, with 7 bases sitting between them. CDR3 loop: CASGIPYEQYF. The CDR3, as DNA: TGTGCCAGCGGGATTCCCTACGAGCAGTACTTC.

The J gene is TRBJ1-1, the V gene TRBV11-3, with D possibly matching TRBD1 (6 bases). Germline V lookup: CDR1 SGHNT, CDR2 YENEEA. The V end lost 1 base, the J end lost 3 bases, and 21 bases lay between the germline ends. This CDR3 has 18 residues. Here the CDR3 DNA reads TGTGCCAGCAGCTTAGGAGGTGTATGGGGGCTTGTCGACACTGAAGCTTTCTTT. It translates to CASSLGGVWGLVDTEAFF.

The V call is TRBV19, the J call TRBJ2-6; perhaps TRBD1 as D (6 bases). The germline CDR1 and CDR2 sequences are LNHDA and SQIVND (reference sequence). V was trimmed by 3 bases and J by 2 bases, leaving 8 bases between them. The CDR3 contains 15 residues. CDR3 loop: CASSIRTAGANVLTF. The CDR3 DNA sequence: TGTGCCAGTAGTATTCGGACAGCTGGGGCCAACGTCCTGACTTTC.

This clone was observed once. The chain has TRBV28 and TRBJ2-3, with 7 bases identical to TRBD2. Germline V gene sequence: CDR1 MDHEN, CDR2 SYDVKM. V lost 3 bases to trimming and J lost 5 bases; unmatched junction nucleotides: 8. The CDR3 covers 15 residues. The CDR3 coding sequence is TGTGCCAGCAGTTTCATGGGAGGGGAGGGAGATACGCAGTATTTT. It is translated as CASSFMGGEGDTQYF.

V and J are TRBV20-1 and TRBJ1-4, with D hard to call. The germline CDR1 and CDR2 sequences are DFQATT and SNEGSKA (reference sequence). Trimming removed 0 bases from V and 4 bases from J, with 0 bases in between. This CDR3 has 11 residues. CDR3 protein: CSARDNEKLFF. DNA for the CDR3: TGCAGTGCTAGAGATAATGAAAAACTGTTTTTT.

The chain joins TRBV28 to TRBJ1-1; 8 bases agree with TRBD1. Per germline, CDR1 MDHEN and CDR2 SYDVKM. There are 14 residues in the CDR3. Trimming cost V 1 base and J 7 bases; bases outside gene matches: 5. CDR3: CASSLFRGRSEAFF. The CDR3 bases are TGTGCCAGCAGTTTATTCAGGGGGCGCAGTGAAGCTTTCTTT. Based on the CDR3 plus reference TRBV28 and TRBJ1-1, the full variable domain is DVKVTQSSRYLVKRTGEKVFLECVQDMDHENMFWYRQDPGLGLRLIYFSYDVKMKEKGDIPEGYSVSREKKERFSLILESASTNQTSMYLCASSLFRGRSEAFFGQGTRLTVV.

This chain links TRBV28 with TRBJ1-4, with D possibly being TRBD1 (6 bases). The length of the CDR3 is 16 residues. Deletions cut 1 base from V and 0 bases from J, with 9 bases between. CDR1 MDHEN and CDR2 SYDVKM come from the germline V gene. The CDR3 sequence: CASSLYRAATNEKLFF. The CDR3 DNA reads TGTGCCAGCAGTTTATACAGGGCAGCAACTAATGAAAAACTGTTTTTT.

This clone has a single count. The rearrangement joins TRBV4-3 to TRBJ2-3; D ambiguous. The CDR3 is made up of 14 amino acids. The germline CDR1 and CDR2 sequences are LGHNA and YSLEER. V was cut by 1 base and J by 2 bases, with 7 bases left in between. The chain's CDR3 is CASSQGSYTDTQYF. The DNA for the CDR3 is TGCGCCAGCAGCCAAGGTTCCTACACAGATACGCAGTATTTT.

J is TRBJ1-3 and V is TRBV30; D is unclear. The germline V and J ends were trimmed by 2 bases and 0 bases, with 11 bases remaining between them. The CDR3 loop spans 15 amino acids. Germline V gene sequence: CDR1 GTSNPN, CDR2 SVGIG (reference sequence). The CDR3 spells CAWSRVRSSGNTIYF. DNA for the CDR3: TGTGCCTGGAGTCGAGTCAGAAGCTCTGGAAACACCATATATTTT.

The chain combines TRBV19 with TRBJ2-1; 9 positions agree with TRBD2. J was trimmed by 0 bases and V by 6 bases; bases with no gene match: 3. The CDR3 has 15 amino acids. Per germline, CDR1 LNHDA and CDR2 SQIVND (reference sequence). The CDR3 region is CASRAGGSSYNEQFF. The CDR3 nucleotides read TGTGCCAGTAGGGCGGGGGGGAGCTCCTACAATGAGCAGTTCTTC.

The chain employs TRBV5-1 and TRBJ1-2, with TRBD1 matching over 9 bases. From germline, CDR1 is SGHRS and CDR2 YFSETQ. The CDR3 runs 15 residues. The ends lost 4 bases at V and 3 bases at J; junction bases unmatched: 7. CDR3 DNA sequence: TGCGCCAGCAGCACCGGGACAGGGATGGACTATGGCTACACCTTC. Translation gives CASSTGTGMDYGYTF. The full variable domain, with the rest looked up from reference TRBV5-1 and TRBJ1-2, is KAGVTQTPRYLIKTRGQQVTLSCSPISGHRSVSWYQQTPGQGLQFLFEYFSETQRNKGNFPGRFSGRQFSNSRSEMNVSTLELGDSALYLCASSTGTGMDYGYTFGSGTRLTVV.

Only one count was recorded for this clone. This chain joins TRBV4-2 and TRBJ1-6, with D possibly being TRBD1 (5 bases). Per the germline V gene, CDR1 is LGHNA and CDR2 is YNFKEQ. This CDR3 comprises 16 residues. With 4 bases removed from V and 7 bases from J, the gap between germline ends came to 17 bases. CDR3 residues: CASSRGPPRENSPLHF. CDR3 DNA sequence: TGTGCCAGCAGCCGGGGACCCCCGCGAGAAAATTCACCCCTCCACTTT.

The rearrangement links TRBV30 to TRBJ1-1; TRBD1 matches at 12 bases. Trimming at V came to 1 base and at J to 11 bases, leaving 11 bases not matched to a gene. The CDR3 runs 15 residues. Germline CDR1 and CDR2: GTSNPN and SVGIG (reference sequence). This CDR3 reads CAWSGGQGAFEEAFF. In nucleotides, the CDR3 is TGTGCCTGGAGTGGGGGACAGGGGGCTTTTGAGGAGGCTTTCTTT. Together with reference TRBV30 and TRBJ1-1, the CDR3 gives the full variable domain: SQTIHQWPATLVQPVGSPLSLECTVEGTSNPNLYWYRQAAGRGLQLLFYSVGIGQISSEVPQNLSASRPQDRQFILSSKKLLLSDSGFYLCAWSGGQGAFEEAFFGQGTRLTVV.

Points on this clone: Other DNA sequences in the same sample also yield this CDR3. The chain couples TRBV6-1 to TRBJ1-6; TRBD1 agrees at 7 bases. Germline CDR1 reads MNHNS; CDR2 reads SASEGT. The CDR3 totals 13 residues. The trim removed 7 bases at V and 7 bases at J, leaving 4 bases unmatched. The DNA of the CDR3 is TGTGCCAGCATTAGACAGGGCAATTCACCCCTCCACTTT. Translated, it gives CASIRQGNSPLHF.

This chain links TRBV7-8 with TRBJ1-1; 8 bases are shared with TRBD1. Germline trimming cut 5 bases from V and 4 bases from J; bases unmatched to any gene: 9. This CDR3 has 15 amino acids. Germline V lookup: CDR1 SGHVS, CDR2 FQNEAQ. The CDR3 DNA reads TGTGCCAGCAGCATTACGGACAGGGCGATCACTGAAGCTTTCTTT. Its protein product is CASSITDRAITEAFF.

The J gene is TRBJ1-1, the V gene TRBV19, with D unclear. CDR3 size: 12 residues. The V end lost 11 bases, the J end lost 5 bases, and 15 bases lay between the germline ends. Germline V gene data show CDR1 as LNHDA and CDR2 as SQIVND (reference sequence). The CDR3 loop reads CAVIARGTEAFF. The DNA for the CDR3 is TGTGCCGTAATTGCCCGTGGGACTGAAGCTTTCTTT.

The J gene is TRBJ2-1, the V gene TRBV30, with no clear D. The germline V gene encodes CDR1 GTSNPN and CDR2 SVGIG (reference sequence). The CDR3 is made up of 11 amino acids. Trimming shortened V by 3 bases and J by 3 bases, and 3 bases separated the two germline ends. In DNA, the CDR3 is TGTGCCTGGAGGGACTACAATGAGCAGTTCTTC. Protein sequence: CAWRDYNEQFF.

J is TRBJ2-1 and V is TRBV7-6, with no clear D. CDR3 size: 13 residues. The V end lost 1 base, the J end lost 3 bases, and 4 bases lay between the germline ends. CDR1 SGHVS and CDR2 FNYEAQ come from the germline V gene. CDR3 coding DNA: TGTGCCAGCAGCTTAGGCAACTACAATGAGCAGTTCTTC. This sequence encodes CASSLGNYNEQFF.

The chain joins TRBV11-3 to TRBJ2-7; D gene uncertain. The V and J ends lost 3 bases and 6 bases respectively, with 12 bases between them. The CDR3 sequence is 13 residues long. Germline CDR1 SGHNT, CDR2 YENEEA. The CDR3 loop is CASSLRGVGEQYF. The CDR3 DNA sequence: TGTGCCAGCAGCTTGAGAGGAGTGGGCGAGCAGTACTTC.

The J gene is TRBJ2-3, the V gene TRBV19; either TRBD1 or TRBD2 may fit D (5 bases each). Deletions cut 5 bases from V and 2 bases from J, with 17 bases between. The CDR3 has 16 residues. Looked up from germline, CDR1 is LNHDA and CDR2 is SQIVND (reference sequence). CDR3 coding DNA: TGTGCCAGTAGTCTCGGACTGGGGACGTCCACAGATACGCAGTATTTT. This codes for CASSLGLGTSTDTQYF.

The gene calls are TRBV19 and TRBJ2-3, with D perhaps given as TRBD1 or TRBD2 (5 bases each). Deletions cut 3 bases from V and 5 bases from J, with 12 bases between. Germline-derived CDR1 and CDR2 are LNHDA and SQIVND (reference sequence). The length of the CDR3 is 14 residues. CDR3 sequence reads: CASSISGAGDTQYF. The CDR3 DNA reads as TGTGCCAGTAGTATTTCTGGGGCGGGAGATACGCAGTATTTT.